This T cell receptor (beta chain) was captured by sequencing in a study of OX40 agonist ivuxolimab in advanced cancers. Whole-study context: While on treatment, patients had intravenous ivuxolimab at 0.01 to 10 mg/kg every 2 weeks. Dose-escalation patients' cancers were hepatocellular carcinoma, melanoma, renal cell or head and neck cancer.

Findings of the study overall: The work left the antigen specificity of expanded peripheral T cells undetermined. Partial responders at 0.1-3.0 mg/kg showed near-lowest clonal expansion.

As regards this clone: Its antigen is not known.

Using immunoSEQ multiplex PCR, the repertoire was profiled, and TCRdb retains in-frame clones only, with some absent. In the table there are 70,000 to 95,000 clones, approximately 85% of which are singletons. Sequences were derived from CD4+ or CD8+ T cells sorted from blood, sampled in a trial of the OX40 agonist ivuxolimab. The clonotype comes from an adult with an advanced solid tumor such as melanoma, head and neck, liver or kidney cancer.

CDR3 sequence reads: CASSQEILIGLAGEETQYF. CDR3 bases: TGCGCCAGCAGCCAAGAAATCCTAATCGGGCTAGCGGGCGAAGAGACCCAGTACTTC. This sequence joins TRBV4-1 and TRBJ2-5, with 8 bases fitting TRBD2. This CDR3 contains 19 residues. With 0 bases clipped from V and 3 bases from J, the junction kept 15 bases outside the gene matches. Germline lookup yields CDR1 MGHRA and CDR2 YSYEKL.